This TCR beta chain was identified in a study of cytomegalovirus exposure and HLA in healthy donors. Study-wide findings and caveats: Reports indicate that TCR beta sequences accurately predicted the HLA-A and HLA-B alleles of most subjects.

Points on this clone: Its antigen remains unknown.

The PCR used 60 Vbeta and 13 Jbeta primers. Using immunoSEQ multiplex PCR, the repertoire was profiled, and TCRdb retains in-frame clones only, with some absent. This table holds tens of thousands of clones, less than 75% found once. Germline values: CDR1 SEHNR, CDR2 FQNEAQ (reference sequence). The CDR3 loop spans 14 amino acids. Trimming at V came to 5 bases and at J to 8 bases, leaving 8 bases not matched to a gene. This chain connects TRBV7-9 to TRBJ2-1, with 8 bases lining up with TRBD1. This clonotype originated in a woman under 40 in good health and CMV-seropositive. Sequencing used PBMCs. For the CDR3, the DNA is TGTGCCAGCAGCCTACAGGGGGGTTCGCATGAGCAGTTCTTC. Translated: CASSLQGGSHEQFF.